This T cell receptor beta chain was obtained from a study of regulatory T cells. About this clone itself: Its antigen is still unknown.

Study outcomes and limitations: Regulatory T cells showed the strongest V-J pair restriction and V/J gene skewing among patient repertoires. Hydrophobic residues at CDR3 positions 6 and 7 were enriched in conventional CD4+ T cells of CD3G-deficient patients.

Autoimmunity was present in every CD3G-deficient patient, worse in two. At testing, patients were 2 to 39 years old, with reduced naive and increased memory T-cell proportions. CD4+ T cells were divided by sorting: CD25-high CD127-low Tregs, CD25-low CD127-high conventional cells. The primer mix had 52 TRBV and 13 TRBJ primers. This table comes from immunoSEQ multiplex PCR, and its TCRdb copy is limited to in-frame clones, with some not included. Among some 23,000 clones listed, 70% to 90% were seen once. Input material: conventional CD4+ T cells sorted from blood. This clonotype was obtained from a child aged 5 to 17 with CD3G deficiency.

CDR3 in amino acids: CAISEMLQETQYF. As DNA, the CDR3 is TGTGCCATCAGTGAAATGCTCCAAGAGACCCAGTACTTC. The chain is built from TRBV10-3 and TRBJ2-5, with D unclear. V lost 3 bases, J lost 1 base, and 6 bases lay in between. In germline, CDR1 is ENHRY, CDR2 SYGVKD. The CDR3 is made up of 13 amino acids.